These T cell receptor beta chains were read from a single sample in a study of vaccination effects on CD4 cells after COVID-19. Here immunoSEQ multiplex PCR was the method, and the copy in TCRdb shows in-frame clones only, minus some. The sample contains approximately 31,000 clones, approximately 72% of which appear only once. The antigens for these receptors are not known. Specimen: CD4+ T cells from PBMCs cultured with a peptide pool, collected before COVID-19 vaccination. The receptors shown here come from a human donor who had a prior SARS-CoV-2 infection. CDR3s include the opening cysteine and the closing phenylalanine or tryptophan. The D gene is left open where the match is weak. Size tells how often a clone was seen (once, few, many) or the class of an expanded clone, and some rows leave it out.

V gene	clone size	J gene	D gene	CDR3 protein	CDR3 DNA
TRBV20-1	-	TRBJ2-7	TRBD2	CSANERGGRPLEQYF	TGCAGTGCTAATGAGCGGGGGGGCCGTCCTCTCGAGCAGTACTTC
TRBV6-5	-	TRBJ1-2	TRBD1	CASSKNTGDYGYTF	TGTGCCAGCAGTAAGAACACAGGGGACTATGGCTACACCTTC
TRBV5-1	few	TRBJ2-2	-	CASSLRTVQEGELFF	TGCGCCAGCAGCTTGAGGACAGTTCAGGAAGGGGAGCTGTTTTTT
TRBV5-6	-	TRBJ2-5	-	CASSLGPVGETQYF	TGTGCCAGCAGCTTGGGCCCAGTGGGAGAGACCCAGTACTTC
TRBV7-9	-	TRBJ2-3	-	CASSRRTADTQYF	TGTGCCAGCAGCCGCCGGACAGCAGATACGCAGTATTTT
TRBV29-1	few	TRBJ2-1	-	CSVPLLAPNEQFF	TGCAGCGTGCCTCTTTTAGCCCCCAATGAGCAGTTCTTC
TRBV5-1	-	TRBJ1-2	-	CASSSTAPLGYGYTF	TGCGCCAGCAGCTCAACGGCCCCCCTAGGGTATGGCTACACCTTC
TRBV28	-	TRBJ2-7	-	CASKAVRWGLYEQYF	TGTGCCAGCAAAGCCGTGCGGTGGGGGTTGTACGAGCAGTACTTC
TRBV4-1	once	TRBJ2-1	-	CASSQDRRRKYNEQFF	TGCGCCAGCAGCCAAGATCGGCGGAGAAAATACAATGAGCAGTTCTTC
TRBV18	-	TRBJ1-1	TRBD1	CASSRDSTMNTEAFF	TGTGCCAGCTCAAGGGACAGCACCATGAACACTGAAGCTTTCTTT
TRBV5-4	-	TRBJ2-3	TRBD2	CASTLGPAGGPGPDTQYF	TGTGCCAGCACCCTCGGACCAGCGGGGGGCCCCGGCCCAGATACGCAGTATTTT
TRBV5-1	-	TRBJ2-7	-	CASSPIPDTYYEQYF	TGCGCCAGCAGTCCGATCCCGGATACCTACTACGAGCAGTACTTC
TRBV14	-	TRBJ2-5	-	CASSQIGLEETQYF	TGTGCCAGCAGCCAGATAGGGTTAGAAGAGACCCAGTACTTC
TRBV7-2	-	TRBJ2-6	-	CASSPIELIPGANVLTF	TGTGCCAGCAGCCCAATTGAGTTGATACCTGGGGCCAACGTCCTGACTTTC
TRBV25-1	-	TRBJ1-1	-	CASSPRGEAFF	TGTGCCAGCAGTCCAAGAGGTGAAGCTTTCTTT
TRBV9	-	TRBJ1-5	-	CASSVGWDENQPQHF	TGTGCCAGCAGCGTAGGTTGGGACGAGAATCAGCCCCAGCATTTT
TRBV11-2	-	TRBJ1-6	-	CASSPAGALPLHF	TGTGCCAGCAGCCCAGCCGGCGCTTTGCCCCTCCACTTT
TRBV7-3	few	TRBJ2-1	-	CASSWGLRHSEQFF	TGTGCCAGCAGCTGGGGATTGAGACATAGTGAGCAGTTCTTC
TRBV7-9	-	TRBJ2-3	-	CASSLAPQPGWDTQYF	TGTGCCAGCAGCTTAGCCCCCCAGCCAGGATGGGATACGCAGTATTTT
TRBV7-2	-	TRBJ2-7	TRBD2	CASSLLSLAGHEQYF	TGTGCCAGCAGCTTATTATCACTAGCGGGACACGAGCAGTACTTC
TRBV6-5	-	TRBJ2-1	TRBD2	CASARTDSGRQFF	TGTGCCAGCGCCCGGACGGATAGCGGGAGGCAGTTCTTC
TRBV9	few	TRBJ2-7	TRBD1	CASSSAGTGYYEQYF	TGTGCCAGCAGCTCTGCCGGGACAGGGTACTACGAGCAGTACTTC
TRBV10-3	-	TRBJ2-1	TRBD2	CAISDPGLAYNEQFF	TGTGCCATCAGTGACCCGGGACTAGCCTACAATGAGCAGTTCTTC
TRBV2	-	TRBJ2-7	TRBD1	CASKDLGQGKQYF	TGTGCCAGCAAAGACCTGGGACAGGGAAAGCAGTACTTC
TRBV28	-	TRBJ2-2	TRBD2	CASRGIAGSYIGELFF	TGTGCCAGCAGGGGAATAGCGGGCAGTTATATCGGGGAGCTGTTTTTT
TRBV28	-	TRBJ2-5	-	CASSFLTGARETQYF	TGTGCCAGCAGTTTTCTGACAGGTGCGAGGGAGACCCAGTACTTC
TRBV30	-	TRBJ2-7	-	CAWSPQTEQYF	TGTGCCTGGAGTCCCCAGACCGAGCAGTACTTC
TRBV6-5	-	TRBJ2-1	-	CASRDEGSKQFF	TGTGCCAGCAGAGATGAGGGGTCTAAGCAGTTCTTC
TRBV2	few	TRBJ1-6	-	CASSIGRANSPLHF	TGTGCCAGCAGCATCGGACGGGCTAATTCACCCCTCCACTTT
TRBV9	-	TRBJ2-3	-	CASSPGLTDTQYF	TGTGCCAGCAGCCCAGGTTTGACAGATACGCAGTATTTT
TRBV7-9	-	TRBJ2-3	TRBD2	CASSLASGRDTQYF	TGTGCCAGCAGCTTAGCTAGCGGGAGAGATACGCAGTATTTT
TRBV24-1	-	TRBJ2-1	TRBD2	CATSGSSSGRANYNEQFF	TGTGCCACCAGTGGGTCGAGTAGCGGGAGGGCGAACTACAATGAGCAGTTCTTC
TRBV7-3	-	TRBJ1-1	-	CASSLTGGNTEAFF	TGTGCCAGCAGCTTAACGGGGGGTAACACTGAAGCTTTCTTT
TRBV9	-	TRBJ2-3	-	CASSAGGQEWDTQYF	TGTGCCAGCAGCGCCGGGGGGCAGGAGTGGGATACGCAGTATTTT
TRBV5-1	-	TRBJ2-3	TRBD2	CASSPGGLAGGFTDTQYF	TGCGCCAGCAGCCCCGGGGGTCTAGCGGGGGGGTTCACAGATACGCAGTATTTT
TRBV25-1	-	TRBJ2-3	-	CASNRGTDTQYF	TGTGCCAGCAACCGGGGGACAGATACGCAGTATTTT